This is a list of T cell receptor beta chains from one sample in a study of T cell changes during pregnancy in multiple sclerosis. Measured with immunoSEQ multiplex PCR; TCRdb has only the in-frame clones, and not every one. The table records 25,000 to 30,000 clones, roughly 90% of them present only once. The starting material was CD4+ T cells from peripheral blood mononuclear cells, obtained in the first trimester of pregnancy. The receptors shown here come from a female donor in good health, enrolled as a control in a pregnancy study. Both conserved end residues are trimmed from each CDR3. Expanded clones get a size class; other rows say once, few or many, or leave the size out.

v_call: TRBV5-1; clone_size: NA; j_call: TRBJ2-3; cdr3_aa: ASSGLAGGGTDTQY
v_call: TRBV5-1; clone_size: NA; j_call: TRBJ2-3; cdr3_aa: ASSSSSGATTDTQY
v_call: TRBV6-5; clone_size: once; j_call: TRBJ1-3; cdr3_aa: ASSGTGTGNTIY
v_call: TRBV4-2; clone_size: NA; j_call: TRBJ1-2; cdr3_aa: ASSQDSPYRDGYT
v_call: TRBV30; clone_size: few; j_call: TRBJ1-5; cdr3_aa: AWSRTIDQPQH
v_call: TRBV11-3; clone_size: NA; j_call: NA; cdr3_aa: ASSWTSAGEQY
v_call: TRBV7-9; clone_size: NA; j_call: TRBJ1-5; cdr3_aa: ASSLGVGKQGPTQPQH
v_call: TRBV2; clone_size: few; j_call: TRBJ2-1; cdr3_aa: ASSYSGLAGVYNEQF
v_call: TRBV7-9; clone_size: NA; j_call: TRBJ2-5; cdr3_aa: ASSLVSGQEKETQY
v_call: TRBV19; clone_size: NA; j_call: TRBJ1-2; cdr3_aa: ASSISRGPHGYT
v_call: TRBV10-3; clone_size: NA; j_call: TRBJ1-2; cdr3_aa: AIRPDRSPTYGYT
v_call: TRBV14; clone_size: NA; j_call: TRBJ2-1; cdr3_aa: ASSQGPASNEQF
v_call: TRBV6-1; clone_size: NA; j_call: TRBJ1-2; cdr3_aa: ASSEVGDYGYT
v_call: TRBV11-1; clone_size: NA; j_call: TRBJ2-1; cdr3_aa: ASSFGGSNNEQF
v_call: TRBV11-2; clone_size: NA; j_call: TRBJ2-1; cdr3_aa: ASRPHERDVYNEQF
v_call: TRBV11-2; clone_size: NA; j_call: TRBJ1-1; cdr3_aa: ASNFRGGGWDTEAF
v_call: TRBV5-4; clone_size: NA; j_call: TRBJ1-2; cdr3_aa: ASSPGVTTANYGYT
v_call: TRBV5-1; clone_size: NA; j_call: TRBJ1-4; cdr3_aa: ASSFAGQGARANEKLF
v_call: TRBV30; clone_size: NA; j_call: TRBJ2-2; cdr3_aa: GLRRGAGELF
v_call: TRBV10-3; clone_size: NA; j_call: TRBJ2-1; cdr3_aa: AISEYLGDIVEQF
v_call: TRBV11-2; clone_size: NA; j_call: TRBJ2-6; cdr3_aa: ASSLGAGGSNVLT
v_call: TRBV7-9; clone_size: NA; j_call: TRBJ2-3; cdr3_aa: ASSLGGLAGRTDTQY